Each of the 31 T cell receptor beta chains below was sequenced from the same sample in a study of blood T cell repertoires in COVID-19. Profiling relied on immunoSEQ multiplex PCR, and the TCRdb table lists in-frame clones only, not all of them. This table has 350,000 to 550,000 clones, 85% to 90% appearing once. Material for sequencing was PBMCs or T cells enriched from blood (not recorded which). These receptors came from a man younger than 45 who had recovered from COVID-19.

The chain recombines TRBV30 with TRBJ1-6; the D gene is possibly TRBD1 (6 bases). CDR1 and CDR2 (germline): GTSNPN, SVGIG (reference sequence). CDR3 size: 13 residues. Trimming pared 3 bases from V and 10 bases from J, leaving 13 bases between. The CDR3 region has the DNA TGTGCCTGGAGAAACACAGGGACCTCACCCCTCCACTTT. Protein sequence: CAWRNTGTSPLHF.

V and J are TRBV3-1 (or the pseudogene TRBV3-2) and TRBJ2-3; 8 bases fit TRBD2. The germline CDR1 and CDR2 sequences are LGHDT and YNNKEL (reference sequence). This CDR3 spans 18 amino acids. Germline trimming cut 0 bases from V and 1 base from J; bases unmatched to any gene: 9. The CDR3 spells CASSQDQAGGGGTDTQYF. CDR3 bases: TGTGCCAGCAGCCAAGATCAGGCGGGAGGAGGAGGCACAGATACGCAGTATTTT.

This rearrangement joins TRBV10-2 to TRBJ2-3, with D tentatively TRBD1 (5 bases). Germline V CDR1 and CDR2: WSHSY, SAAADI. The ends were cut back, 4 bases at V and 4 bases at J, with 15 bases in the middle. The CDR3 is 15 amino acids. The CDR3 DNA follows: TGCGCCAGCAGTGCTGCAGGGTATTTCCCAGATACGCAGTATTTT. Translating it yields CASSAAGYFPDTQYF.

The chain links TRBV19 to TRBJ2-1; 14 nucleotides align to TRBD2. Germline trimming cut 7 bases from V and 0 bases from J; bases unmatched to any gene: 5. CDR1 LNHDA and CDR2 SQIVND come from the germline V gene (reference sequence). The CDR3 covers 17 residues. The CDR3 coding sequence is TGTGCCAGTACCCGACTAGCGGGAGGGAGCTCCTACAATGAGCAGTTCTTC. Translating it yields CASTRLAGGSSYNEQFF. Filled out from reference TRBV19 and TRBJ2-1, the complete variable domain reads DGGITQSPKYLFRKEGQNVTLSCEQNLNHDAMYWYRQDPGQGLRLIYYSQIVNDFQKGDIAEGYSVSREKKESFPLTVTSAQKNPTAFYLCASTRLAGGSSYNEQFFGPGTRLTVL.

The chain links TRBV11-1 to TRBJ2-1, with 10 bases lining up with TRBD2. The CDR3 runs to 14 residues. From germline, CDR1 is SGHAT and CDR2 FQDESV (reference sequence). Losses at the gene ends were 8 bases for V and 4 bases for J; bases not matched to a gene: 5. CDR3 sequence reads: CASGLAETYNEQFF. As DNA, the CDR3 is TGTGCCAGCGGACTAGCGGAAACGTACAATGAGCAGTTCTTC.

This clone was detected once. The V and J genes are TRBV30 and TRBJ1-2; 8 nucleotides match TRBD1. Germline CDR1 and CDR2: GTSNPN and SVGIG (reference sequence). V dropped 3 bases and J dropped 3; count of bases not matched to a gene: 6. The CDR3 is 14 amino acids. The CDR3 sequence is CAWRGSGQDYGYTF. The CDR3 nucleotides are TGTGCCTGGAGGGGGTCGGGACAGGACTATGGCTACACCTTC.

The rearrangement joins TRBV2 to TRBJ1-5; perhaps TRBD1 as D (6 bases). The CDR3 length is 15 residues. Germline V lookup: CDR1 SNHLY, CDR2 FYNNEI. V was trimmed by 6 bases and J by 4 bases, leaving 16 bases between them. DNA of the CDR3: TGTGCCAGCAGAGCTGACAGGATGGGAAATCAGCCCCAGCATTTT. It is translated as CASRADRMGNQPQHF.

CDR3 DNA sequence: TGTGCCAGCAGCCCCCTGAGGACAGGCCCCGAGCAGTTCTTC. Residues: CASSPLRTGPEQFF. The chain recombines TRBV3-1 (or the pseudogene TRBV3-2) with TRBJ2-1; 7 bases fit TRBD1. CDR1 and CDR2 (germline): LGHDT, YNNKEL (reference sequence). Trimming removed 4 bases from V and 10 bases from J; junction bases left unmatched: 10. CDR3 length: 14 amino acids.

This rearrangement joins TRBV28 to TRBJ2-7, with TRBD1 matching over 7 bases. The CDR3 is 13 amino acids. V was pared by 9 bases and J by 0 bases, with 5 bases of the junction left unmatched. Germline V gene sequence: CDR1 MDHEN, CDR2 SYDVKM. The CDR3 loop reads CASTGTASYEQYF. The CDR3 coding sequence is TGTGCCAGTACCGGGACAGCCTCCTACGAGCAGTACTTC.

The chain links TRBV29-1 to TRBJ1-1, with D possibly TRBD1 on 5 matching bases. CDR1 and CDR2 (germline): SQVTM, ANQGSEA. Trimming pared 7 bases from V and 0 bases from J, leaving 12 bases between. CDR3 length: 13 amino acids. The CDR3 here is CSADSQVNTEAFF. In nucleotides, the CDR3 is TGCAGCGCCGACTCACAGGTGAACACTGAAGCTTTCTTT.

This chain links TRBV5-4 with TRBJ1-2; perhaps TRBD1 as D (6 bases). The CDR3 has 15 residues. The V end was cut by 1 base, the J end by 0 bases, with 10 bases between. Germline loops: CDR1 SGHNT, CDR2 YYREEE (reference sequence). In DNA, the CDR3 is TGTGCCAGCAGCTTGCAACAGGGACCTAACTATGGCTACACCTTC. Translated: CASSLQQGPNYGYTF.

The CDR3 DNA reads TGTGCCAGCAGTGAAGGGACTAGCCCCGGGGAGCTGTTTTTT. Protein sequence: CASSEGTSPGELFF. The chain links TRBV2 to TRBJ2-2, with 8 bases that match TRBD2. Trimming cost V 1 base and J 6 bases; bases outside gene matches: 1. Germline CDR1 reads SNHLY; CDR2 reads FYNNEI. The length of the CDR3 is 14 residues.

The rearrangement links TRBV4-1 to TRBJ2-1; tentative D call: TRBD2 (6 bases). The ends were cut back, 0 bases at V and 8 bases at J, with 20 bases in the middle. The CDR3 runs 17 residues. CDR1 MGHRA and CDR2 YSYEKL come from the germline V gene. The CDR3 spells CASSQDFGGLGRYEQFF. CDR3 DNA: TGCGCCAGCAGCCAAGATTTCGGGGGATTGGGCCGGTATGAGCAGTTCTTC.

The rearrangement links TRBV7-3 to TRBJ2-5; 13 bases are shared with TRBD2. The CDR3 length is 16 residues. V was clipped by 4 bases and J by 5 bases; unmatched bases: 7. The germline V gene has CDR1 SGHTA and CDR2 FQGTGA. The CDR3 DNA follows: TGTGCCAGCAGCTCCGGACTAGCGGGAGTAGGGGAGACCCAGTACTTC. It specifies CASSSGLAGVGETQYF.

V usage is TRBV29-1 and J usage is TRBJ1-3; D gene unclear. CDR3 size: 12 residues. V was clipped by 5 bases and J by 3 bases, with 8 bases between them. Germline V lookup: CDR1 SQVTM, CDR2 ANQGSEA. CDR3: CSVHGFGNTIYF. The CDR3 DNA is TGCAGCGTTCACGGTTTTGGAAACACCATATATTTT.

The chain combines TRBV15 with TRBJ1-2; 7 bases agree with TRBD1. In germline, CDR1 is LNHNV, CDR2 YYDKDF (reference sequence). This CDR3 comprises 14 residues. V lost 1 base and J lost 4; bases outside the gene matches: 3. DNA of the CDR3: TGTGCCACCAGCAGAGGACAGGGAGGCTATGGCTACACCTTC. This translates into CATSRGQGGYGYTF. The variable domain in full, with the rest retrieved from reference TRBV15 and TRBJ1-2, is DAMVIQNPRYQVTQFGKPVTLSCSQTLNHNVMYWYQQKSSQAPKLLFHYYDKDFNNEADTPDNFQSRRPNTSFCFLDIRSPGLGDTAMYLCATSRGQGGYGYTFGSGTRLTVV.

J is TRBJ1-2 and V is TRBV4-1; D unresolved. The germline V gene encodes CDR1 MGHRA and CDR2 YSYEKL. V was shortened by 5 bases and J by 2 bases, with 9 bases between the two germline ends. The CDR3 extends over 13 amino acids. DNA of the CDR3: TGCGCCAGCAGCGGGCAGTTGAACTATGGCTACACCTTC. This encodes CASSGQLNYGYTF.

The chain couples TRBV4-1 to TRBJ1-3; perhaps TRBD1 as D (5 bases). Germline loops: CDR1 MGHRA, CDR2 YSYEKL. The CDR3 is 18 amino acids. V was clipped by 1 base and J by 0 bases, with 16 bases between them. DNA of the CDR3: TGCGCCAGCAGCCAAGTGCCAAAAACGACAGTCTCTGGAAACACCATATATTTT. Encoded protein: CASSQVPKTTVSGNTIYF.

The chain joins TRBV6-6 to TRBJ2-7; the match to TRBD1 covers 9 bases. Germline V CDR1 and CDR2: MNHNY, SVGAGI (reference sequence). J lost 4 bases, V lost 4 bases, and 5 bases had no gene match. The CDR3 has 14 amino acids. CDR3 nucleotide sequence: TGTGCCAGCAGTTCAAACAGGGGGCGTTACGAGCAGTACTTC. This sequence encodes CASSSNRGRYEQYF.

In its sample, this clone was seen once. The V and J genes are TRBV7-6 and TRBJ2-5; D not resolved. V was cut by 11 bases and J by 1 base, with 11 bases left in between. The CDR3 loop spans 12 amino acids. The germline V gene encodes CDR1 SGHVS and CDR2 FNYEAQ. CDR3 sequence (DNA): TGTGCCTCCGCTGGCAGCCAAGAGACCCAGTACTTC. Residues: CASAGSQETQYF.

For this clone: Distinct nucleotide sequences in the sample also encode this CDR3. This chain uses TRBV18 with TRBJ2-7; TRBD1 matches 8 bases. Germline CDR1 is KGHSH and CDR2 is LQKENI. The CDR3 extends over 14 amino acids. The ends lost 3 bases at V and 2 bases at J; junction bases unmatched: 3. As DNA, the CDR3 is TGTGCCAGCTCACCGGGACAGGCTACCTACGAGCAGTACTTC. It translates to CASSPGQATYEQYF.

This clone occurred a few times. The chain combines TRBV28 with TRBJ1-2; TRBD1 might be the D (5 bases). CDR3 length: 15 amino acids. Trimming took off 3 bases at V and 8 bases at J, with 19 bases between the two ends. The germline V gene encodes CDR1 MDHEN and CDR2 SYDVKM. DNA for the CDR3: TGTGCCAGCAGTTTGGCGCAGGGTAGGTCTGGAGGCTACACCTTC. Its protein product is CASSLAQGRSGGYTF.

The CDR3 bases are TGTGCCAGCAGTTTCGGGACTCCGGGGGCCTACGAGCAGTACTTC. The encoded protein is CASSFGTPGAYEQYF. The chain joins TRBV28 to TRBJ2-7; TRBD2 is a possible D gene (6 bases). Germline CDR1 and CDR2: MDHEN and SYDVKM. Trimming pared 3 bases from V and 2 bases from J, leaving 14 bases between. There are 15 residues in the CDR3.

The J gene is TRBJ1-2, the V gene TRBV5-1, with TRBD1 matching over 9 bases. V dropped 4 bases and J dropped 4; count of bases not matched to a gene: 2. Germline-derived CDR1 and CDR2 are SGHRS and YFSETQ. The CDR3 has 13 amino acids. The CDR3 region has the DNA TGCGCCAGCAGCGCGGACAGGGGCTATGGCTACACCTTC. This translates into CASSADRGYGYTF.

The V and J genes are TRBV5-1 and TRBJ1-1; weak D call: TRBD1 (6 bases). Trimming took 1 base from V and 5 from J, leaving 15 bases between them. The CDR3 is made up of 15 amino acids. CDR1 is SGHRS, CDR2 YFSETQ, per germline. The CDR3: CASSLSQGLETEAFF. CDR3 coding DNA: TGCGCCAGCAGCTTGAGCCAGGGGCTTGAGACTGAAGCTTTCTTT.

V is TRBV6-5 and J is TRBJ2-7; 10 nucleotides line up with TRBD2. In germline, CDR1 is MNHEY, CDR2 SVGAGI. J was trimmed by 7 bases and V by 4 bases; bases with no gene match: 13. This CDR3 is 16 amino acids long. CDR3 in amino acids: CASSLQVAGGFREQYF. CDR3 DNA: TGTGCCAGCAGTTTACAGGTAGCGGGAGGCTTTCGGGAGCAGTACTTC.

The chain has TRBV28 and TRBJ1-6; D is unresolved. Germline V gives CDR1 MDHEN, CDR2 SYDVKM. Trimming pared 3 bases from V and 0 bases from J, leaving 15 bases between. The CDR3 extends over 18 amino acids. CDR3 DNA: TGTGCCAGCAGTTTTGTTCCTAAAATAAGCTCCTATAATTCACCCCTCCACTTT. It encodes CASSFVPKISSYNSPLHF. The variable domain in full, with the rest retrieved from reference TRBV28 and TRBJ1-6, is DVKVTQSSRYLVKRTGEKVFLECVQDMDHENMFWYRQDPGLGLRLIYFSYDVKMKEKGDIPEGYSVSREKKERFSLILESASTNQTSMYLCASSFVPKISSYNSPLHFGNGTRLTVT.

V and J are TRBV30 and TRBJ2-5, with TRBD2 matching 12 bases. There are 15 residues in the CDR3. Germline V lookup: CDR1 GTSNPN, CDR2 SVGIG (reference sequence). The V segment lost 3 bases and the J segment 5 bases; nucleotides outside the gene matches: 7. This CDR3 is CAWRETSGRPETQYF. The CDR3 DNA sequence: TGTGCCTGGAGAGAGACTAGCGGGAGACCGGAGACCCAGTACTTC.

The chain carries TRBV3-1 (or the pseudogene TRBV3-2) and TRBJ1-1, with D maybe TRBD1 (5 bases). Germline V lookup: CDR1 LGHDT, CDR2 YNNKEL (reference sequence). The CDR3 loop spans 13 amino acids. The V end lost 8 bases, the J end lost 5 bases, and 15 bases lay between the germline ends. The CDR3 DNA reads as TGTGCCAGCGGGGCAGGCATGGGAACTGAAGCTTTCTTT. This gives the protein CASGAGMGTEAFF.

Regarding this clone: This same CDR3 is encoded by further DNA sequences in the sample. The V call is TRBV30, the J call TRBJ1-5; no definite D call. V was clipped by 0 bases and J by 7 bases, with 10 bases between them. Per the germline V gene, CDR1 is GTSNPN and CDR2 is SVGIG (reference sequence). The CDR3 sequence is 13 residues long. DNA for the CDR3: TGTGCCTGGAGTGTGGAGGGTGAACAGCCCCAGCATTTT. Amino acids: CAWSVEGEQPQHF.

The chain has TRBV3-1 (or the pseudogene TRBV3-2) and TRBJ1-5, with 8 bases lining up with TRBD1. The CDR3 contains 14 residues. Germline assignment: CDR1 LGHDT and CDR2 YNNKEL (reference sequence). V shed 5 bases, J shed 3 bases, and the junction held 3 bases outside the gene matches. The CDR3 sequence: CASSSGQVNQPQHF. In nucleotides, the CDR3 is TGTGCCAGCAGCTCGGGACAGGTCAATCAGCCCCAGCATTTT.